The source of this T cell receptor (beta chain) is a study of patients and donors after allogeneic stem cell transplantation. TCRdb re-called the RT-PCR reads through MiXCR, storing one row per CDR3 protein. The data hold some 960,000 distinct CDR3 sequences, with about 20% observed a single time. V lost 2 bases to trimming and J lost 9 bases, with 14 bases between them. Germline assignment: CDR1 SNHLY and CDR2 FYNNEI. CDR3 size: 14 residues. This TCR came from a human donor who was either an allogeneic HSCT recipient or a stem cell or donor lymphocyte infusion donor (not recorded which). It is not recorded whose cells these are; they may come from a transplant donor. Sequenced input: blood, either unsorted or a sorted T cell fraction (not recorded which). The chain is built from TRBV2 and TRBJ2-4; TRBD2 might be the D (6 bases). In nucleotides, the CDR3 is TGTGCCAGCAGTGAAATCGGGGGTCCGGCCATTCAGTACTTC. Translation gives CASSEIGGPAIQYF.